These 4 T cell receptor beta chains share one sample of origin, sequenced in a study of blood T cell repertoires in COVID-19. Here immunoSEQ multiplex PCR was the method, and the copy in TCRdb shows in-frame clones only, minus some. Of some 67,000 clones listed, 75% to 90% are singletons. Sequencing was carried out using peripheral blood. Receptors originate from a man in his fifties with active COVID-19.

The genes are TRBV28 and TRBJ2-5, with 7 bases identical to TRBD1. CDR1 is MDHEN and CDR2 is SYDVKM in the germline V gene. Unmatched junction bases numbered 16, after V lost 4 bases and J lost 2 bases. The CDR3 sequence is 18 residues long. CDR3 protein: CASSSTPAGTARQETQYF. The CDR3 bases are TGTGCCAGCAGTTCCACACCAGCCGGGACAGCACGACAAGAGACCCAGTACTTC. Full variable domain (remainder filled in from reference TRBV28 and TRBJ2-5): DVKVTQSSRYLVKRTGEKVFLECVQDMDHENMFWYRQDPGLGLRLIYFSYDVKMKEKGDIPEGYSVSREKKERFSLILESASTNQTSMYLCASSSTPAGTARQETQYFGPGTRLLVL.

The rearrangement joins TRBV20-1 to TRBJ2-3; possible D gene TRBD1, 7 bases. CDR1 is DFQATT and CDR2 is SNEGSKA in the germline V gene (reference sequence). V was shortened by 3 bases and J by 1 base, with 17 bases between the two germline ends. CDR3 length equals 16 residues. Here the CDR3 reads CSASQGGESRTDTQYF. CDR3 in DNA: TGCAGTGCTAGTCAGGGGGGAGAATCTCGCACAGATACGCAGTATTTT.

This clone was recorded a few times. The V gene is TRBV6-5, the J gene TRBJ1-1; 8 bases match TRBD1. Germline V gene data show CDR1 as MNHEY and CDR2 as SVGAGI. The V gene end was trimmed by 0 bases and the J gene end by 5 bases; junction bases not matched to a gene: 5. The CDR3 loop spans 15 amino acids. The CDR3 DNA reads TGTGCCAGCAGTTACTCGTACAGGGGGAGGACTGAAGCTTTCTTT. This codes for CASSYSYRGRTEAFF.

The CDR3 DNA reads as TGCGCCAGCAGCCAAGGTGTGACAGGAGATACGCAGTATTTT. It specifies CASSQGVTGDTQYF. V is TRBV4-3 and J is TRBJ2-3; tentative D call: TRBD1 (6 bases). V was trimmed by 1 base and J by 5 bases, leaving 10 bases between them. Germline V CDR1 and CDR2: LGHNA, YSLEER. The CDR3 length is 14 residues.